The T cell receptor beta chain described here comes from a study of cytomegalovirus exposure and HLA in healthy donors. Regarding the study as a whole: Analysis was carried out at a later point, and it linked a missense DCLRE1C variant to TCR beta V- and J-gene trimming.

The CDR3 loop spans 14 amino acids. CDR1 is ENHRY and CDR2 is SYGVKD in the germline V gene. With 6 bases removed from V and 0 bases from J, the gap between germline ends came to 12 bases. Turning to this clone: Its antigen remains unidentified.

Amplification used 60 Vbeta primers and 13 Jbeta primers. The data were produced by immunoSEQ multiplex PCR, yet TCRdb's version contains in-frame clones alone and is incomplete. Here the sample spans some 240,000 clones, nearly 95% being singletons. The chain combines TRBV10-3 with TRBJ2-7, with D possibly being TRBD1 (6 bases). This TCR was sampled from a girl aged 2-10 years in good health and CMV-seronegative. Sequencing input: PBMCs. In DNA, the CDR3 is TGTGCCATCAGCCGGGACATATCCTCCTACGAGCAGTACTTC. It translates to CAISRDISSYEQYF.